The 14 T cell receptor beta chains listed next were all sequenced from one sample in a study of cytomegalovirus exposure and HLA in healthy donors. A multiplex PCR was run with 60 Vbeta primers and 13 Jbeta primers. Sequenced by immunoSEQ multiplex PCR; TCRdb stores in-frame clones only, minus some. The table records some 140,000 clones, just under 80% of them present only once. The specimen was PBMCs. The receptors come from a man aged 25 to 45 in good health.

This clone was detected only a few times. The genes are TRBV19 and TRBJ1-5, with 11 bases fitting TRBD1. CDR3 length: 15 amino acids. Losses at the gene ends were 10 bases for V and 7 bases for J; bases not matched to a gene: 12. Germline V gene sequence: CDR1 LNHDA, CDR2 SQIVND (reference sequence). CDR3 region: CATQKGQGARQPQHF. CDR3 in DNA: TGTGCCACTCAAAAAGGACAGGGGGCCCGACAGCCCCAGCATTTT.

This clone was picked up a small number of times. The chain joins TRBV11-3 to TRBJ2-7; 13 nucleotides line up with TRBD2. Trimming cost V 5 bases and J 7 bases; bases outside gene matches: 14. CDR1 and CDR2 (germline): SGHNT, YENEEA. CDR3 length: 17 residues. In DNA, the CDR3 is TGTGCCAGCAGCCCAACCCTCGGGACTAGCGGGGATAGGGAGCAGTACTTC. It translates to CASSPTLGTSGDREQYF. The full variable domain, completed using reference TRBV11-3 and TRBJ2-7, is EAGVVQSPRYKIIEKKQPVAFWCNPISGHNTLYWYLQNLGQGPELLIRYENEEAVDDSQLPKDRFSAERLKGVDSTLKIQPAELGDSAVYLCASSPTLGTSGDREQYFGPGTRLTVT.

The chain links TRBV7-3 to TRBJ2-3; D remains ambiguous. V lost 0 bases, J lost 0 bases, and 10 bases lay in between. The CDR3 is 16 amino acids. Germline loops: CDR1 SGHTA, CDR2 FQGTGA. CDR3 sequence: CASSLTPSTSTDTQYF. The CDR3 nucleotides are TGTGCCAGCAGCTTAACGCCCTCTACGAGCACAGATACGCAGTATTTT.

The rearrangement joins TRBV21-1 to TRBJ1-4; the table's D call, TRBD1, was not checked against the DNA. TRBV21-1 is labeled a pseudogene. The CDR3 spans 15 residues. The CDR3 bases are TGTGCCAGCAGCGACTTGACAGAATATAATGAAAAACTGTTTTTT. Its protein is CASSDLTEYNEKLFF.

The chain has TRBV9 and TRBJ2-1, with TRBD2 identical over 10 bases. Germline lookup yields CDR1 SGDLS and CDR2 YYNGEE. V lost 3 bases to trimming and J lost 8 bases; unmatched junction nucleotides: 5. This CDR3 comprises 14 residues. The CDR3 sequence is CASSATSGVDEQFF. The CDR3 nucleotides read TGTGCCAGCAGCGCAACTAGCGGGGTTGATGAGCAGTTCTTC.

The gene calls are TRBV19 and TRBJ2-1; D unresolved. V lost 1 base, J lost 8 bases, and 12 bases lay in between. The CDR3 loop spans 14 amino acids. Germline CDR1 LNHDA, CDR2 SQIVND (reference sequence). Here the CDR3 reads CASSIGGSVDEQFF. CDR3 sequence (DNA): TGTGCCAGTAGTATAGGAGGCTCGGTGGATGAGCAGTTCTTC. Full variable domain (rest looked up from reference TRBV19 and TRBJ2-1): DGGITQSPKYLFRKEGQNVTLSCEQNLNHDAMYWYRQDPGQGLRLIYYSQIVNDFQKGDIAEGYSVSREKKESFPLTVTSAQKNPTAFYLCASSIGGSVDEQFFGPGTRLTVL.

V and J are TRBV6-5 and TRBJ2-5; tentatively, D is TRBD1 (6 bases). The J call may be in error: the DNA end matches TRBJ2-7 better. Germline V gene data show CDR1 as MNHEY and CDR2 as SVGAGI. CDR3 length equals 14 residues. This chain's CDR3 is CASKPGTPTYEQYF. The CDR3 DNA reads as TGTGCCAGCAAACCCGGGACACCAACCTACGAGCAGTACTTC.

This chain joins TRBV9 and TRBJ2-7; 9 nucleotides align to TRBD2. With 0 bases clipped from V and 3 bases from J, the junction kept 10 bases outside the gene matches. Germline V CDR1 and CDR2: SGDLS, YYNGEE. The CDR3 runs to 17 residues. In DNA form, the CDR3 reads TGTGCCAGCAGCGTAGGTCTAGCGGGAAACGGGGGCTACGAGCAGTACTTC. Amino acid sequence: CASSVGLAGNGGYEQYF.

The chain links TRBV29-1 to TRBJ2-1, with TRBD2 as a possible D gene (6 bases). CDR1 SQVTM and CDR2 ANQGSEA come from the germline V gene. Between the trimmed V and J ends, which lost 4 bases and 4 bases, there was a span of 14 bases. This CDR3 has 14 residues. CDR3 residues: CSVVVGSGYNEQFF. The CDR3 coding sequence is TGCAGCGTTGTAGTAGGGAGCGGGTACAATGAGCAGTTCTTC.

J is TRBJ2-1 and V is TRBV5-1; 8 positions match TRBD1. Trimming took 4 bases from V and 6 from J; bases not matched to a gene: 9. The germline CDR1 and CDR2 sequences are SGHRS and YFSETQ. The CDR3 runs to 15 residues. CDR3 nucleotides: TGCGCCAGCAGCCAGGACAGGGTTGGTCTCAATGAGCAGTTCTTC. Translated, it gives CASSQDRVGLNEQFF.

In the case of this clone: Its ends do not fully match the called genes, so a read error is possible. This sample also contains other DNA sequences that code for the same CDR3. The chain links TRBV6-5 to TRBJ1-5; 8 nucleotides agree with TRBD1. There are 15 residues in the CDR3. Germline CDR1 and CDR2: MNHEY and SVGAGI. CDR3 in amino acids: CASSYSAGGSQPQHF. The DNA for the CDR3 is TGTGCCAGCAGCTACTCAGCAGGGGGCAGTCAGCCCCAGCATTTT.

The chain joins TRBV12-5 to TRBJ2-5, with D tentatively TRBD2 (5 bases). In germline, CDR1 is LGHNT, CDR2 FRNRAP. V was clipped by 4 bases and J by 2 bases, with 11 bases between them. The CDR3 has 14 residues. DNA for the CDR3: TGTGCTAGTGGTTCCGGGAAACTACAAGAGACCCAGTACTTC. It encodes CASGSGKLQETQYF.

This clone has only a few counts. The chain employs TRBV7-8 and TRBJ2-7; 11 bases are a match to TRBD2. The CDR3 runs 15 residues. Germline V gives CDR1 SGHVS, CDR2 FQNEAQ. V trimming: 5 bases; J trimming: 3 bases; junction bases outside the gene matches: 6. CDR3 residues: CASSTLGLAGYEQYF. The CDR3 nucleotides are TGTGCCAGCAGCACCCTCGGACTAGCGGGCTACGAGCAGTACTTC.

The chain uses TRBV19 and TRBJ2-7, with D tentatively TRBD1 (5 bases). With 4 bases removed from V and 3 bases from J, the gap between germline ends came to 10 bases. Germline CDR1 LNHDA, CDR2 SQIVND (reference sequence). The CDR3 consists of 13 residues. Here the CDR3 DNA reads TGTGCCAGTAGTACCCAGGGAAGCTACGAGCAGTACTTC. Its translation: CASSTQGSYEQYF.